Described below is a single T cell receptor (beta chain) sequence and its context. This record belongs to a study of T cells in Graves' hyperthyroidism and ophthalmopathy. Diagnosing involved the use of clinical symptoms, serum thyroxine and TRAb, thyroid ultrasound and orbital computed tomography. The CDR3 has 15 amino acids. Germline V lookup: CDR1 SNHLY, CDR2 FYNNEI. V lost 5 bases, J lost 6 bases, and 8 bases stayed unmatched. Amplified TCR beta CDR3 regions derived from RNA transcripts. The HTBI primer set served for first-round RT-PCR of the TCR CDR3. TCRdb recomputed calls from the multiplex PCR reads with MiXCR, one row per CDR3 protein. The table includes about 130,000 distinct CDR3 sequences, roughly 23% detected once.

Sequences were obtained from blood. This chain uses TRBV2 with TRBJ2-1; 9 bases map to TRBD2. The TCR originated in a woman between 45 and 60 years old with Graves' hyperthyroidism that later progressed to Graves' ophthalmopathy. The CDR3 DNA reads TGTGCCAGCAGTCCGAAGGGACTAGCAGGCAATGAGCAGTTCTTC. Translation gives CASSPKGLAGNEQFF.